Detailed here is one T cell receptor beta chain. In the original analysis: Amplifying reference gene primers gave estimates of nucleated cell counts. Clones were sequenced by immunoSEQ multiplex PCR, and TCRdb holds only the in-frame ones, with some missing. The V and J calls and the clone size are those of that table, but D and trimming were determined from the DNA. The profile shows about 160,000 clones, approximately 80% of them singletons. This entry comes from a study of blood T cell repertoires in COVID-19. Turning to the study itself: T cells, B-cell-depleted T cells, or PBMCs provided the cDNA or gDNA that served as material.

V was clipped by 4 bases and J by 1 base, with 13 bases between them. The CDR3 runs to 14 residues. CDR1 SQVTM and CDR2 ANQGSEA come from the germline V gene. The V gene is TRBV29-1, the J gene TRBJ2-5, with D maybe TRBD2 (5 bases). Specimen: peripheral blood. The clonotype originates from a man aged 60 to 75 with acute or convalescent COVID-19. The CDR3 here is CSVGPPRVQETQYF. The CDR3 DNA reads as TGCAGCGTTGGGCCGCCGAGGGTCCAAGAGACCCAGTACTTC.